These 5 T cell receptor beta chains came from one sample sequenced in a study of blood T cell repertoires in COVID-19. Profiled with immunoSEQ multiplex PCR; TCRdb holds only in-frame clones, not every one. Of about 250,000 clones in the sample, just over 85% were seen once. The sequenced sample consisted of PBMCs or T cells enriched from blood (not recorded which). Receptor source: a man younger than 35 who had recovered from COVID-19.

The CDR3 sequence: CASSETMRQPLAFF. CDR3 in DNA: TGTGCCAGCAGTGAAACGATGAGGCAGCCCCTAGCTTTCTTT. The rearrangement joins TRBV6-1 to TRBJ1-1; D is ambiguous. V lost 2 bases and J 10 bases, leaving 17 bases between the germline ends. Germline V lookup: CDR1 MNHNS, CDR2 SASEGT. The CDR3 is 14 residues long.

The chain carries TRBV3-1 (or the pseudogene TRBV3-2) and TRBJ2-1; 13 nucleotides line up with TRBD2. Germline V gene sequence: CDR1 LGHDT, CDR2 YNNKEL (reference sequence). The CDR3 is made up of 23 amino acids. Trimming took 6 bases from V and 0 from J; bases not matched to a gene: 23. CDR3 loop: CASSPRVGQTSGRTTSSYNEQFF. The CDR3 DNA reads TGTGCCAGCAGTCCCCGGGTTGGACAGACTAGCGGGAGGACCACAAGCTCCTACAATGAGCAGTTCTTC.

The rearrangement joins TRBV5-1 to TRBJ2-7; D gene unclear. The germline V and J ends were trimmed by 0 bases and 4 bases, with 8 bases remaining between them. This CDR3 region has 13 residues. CDR1 is SGHRS and CDR2 is YFSETQ in the germline V gene. In DNA form, the CDR3 reads TGCGCCAGCAGCTTGGGCAGTTATTACGAGCAGTACTTC. This codes for CASSLGSYYEQYF.

The gene calls are TRBV6-5 and TRBJ1-6; TRBD1 agrees at 7 bases. CDR1 is MNHEY and CDR2 is SVGAGI in the germline V gene. This CDR3 is built from 16 residues. The ends lost 4 bases at V and 6 bases at J; junction bases unmatched: 9. CDR3 sequence reads: CASSFDRDPFNSPLHF. DNA of the CDR3: TGTGCCAGCAGTTTCGACAGGGACCCCTTTAATTCACCCCTCCACTTT.

This clone appeared a few times. The chain combines TRBV10-2 with TRBJ2-7, with a possible D match to TRBD1 (6 bases). Germline V lookup: CDR1 WSHSY, CDR2 SAAADI. V lost 7 bases, J lost 5 bases, and 21 bases lay in between. CDR3 size: 15 residues. The CDR3 here is CASKHLDGKGDEQYF. The CDR3 nucleotides are TGCGCCAGCAAACACCTCGATGGGAAGGGGGACGAGCAGTACTTC.